This TCR beta chain is from a study of CD8+ T cells in alopecia areata. The CDR3 length is 11 residues. The ends were cut back, 5 bases at V and 5 bases at J, with 6 bases in the middle. CDR1 and CDR2 (germline): SEHNR, FQNEAQ (reference sequence). RNA, once extracted, was reverse transcribed into cDNA for use as the sequencing template. Only in-frame clones appear in the TCRdb table, and some are missing; sequencing was by immunoSEQ multiplex PCR. The sample contains more than 90,000 clones, less than 70% of which appear only once. This sequence was found in a human donor in good health. This chain connects TRBV7-9 to TRBJ1-1; D not resolved. Sequenced input: CD4+ T cells sorted from blood. CDR3: CASSPKTEAFF. The CDR3 region has the DNA TGTGCCAGCAGCCCAAAGACTGAAGCTTTCTTT.